These 8 T cell receptor beta chains came from one sample sequenced in a study of T cells in women clearing cervical HPV infection. Sequencing was performed with immunoSEQ multiplex PCR; in TCRdb, only in-frame clones are kept and a portion is missing. The sample totals roughly 20,000 clones. The specimen sequenced was blood buffy coat. These receptors all come from a woman aged 18 to 75 with a cervical HPV16 infection that either progressed to CIN3+ or cleared (not recorded which).

A word on this clone: The read falls 3 residues short of the CDR3 end, and the missing part is taken from the germline J gene. The chain has TRBV2 and TRBJ1-5; unclear D gene. This CDR3 is 14 amino acids long. Germline CDR1 is SNHLY and CDR2 is FYNNEI. Deletions cut 4 bases from V and 2 bases from J, with 9 bases between. CDR3 bases read: TGTGCCAGCAGTGTTGCGGCGGGCAATCAGCCC. This translates into CASSVAAGNQP. The entire CDR3 protein is CASSVAAGNQPQHF.

Concerning this clone: The CDR3 end falls 3 residues outside the read, so it is completed with the germline J gene. This chain links TRBV28 with TRBJ2-7; 7 nucleotides agree with TRBD1. The CDR3 extends over 14 amino acids. After removal of 5 bases from V and 5 bases from J, the junction contained 9 bases not matched to a gene. Germline values: CDR1 MDHEN, CDR2 SYDVKM. The CDR3 loop is CASSHDRVYDEQYF. Incomplete CDR3 DNA: TGTGCCAGCAGTCATGACAGGGTTTACGACGAG.

The CDR3 sequence is CSARERTGWGTEAFF. The sequenced CDR3 bases are TGCAGTGCTAGAGAGAGGACAGGGTGGGGTACTGAA. V is TRBV20-1 and J is TRBJ1-1; 8 bases align to TRBD1. The CDR3 end is not reached by the read, which stops 3 residues before it; the germline J gene fills it in. CDR1 DFQATT and CDR2 SNEGSKA come from the germline V gene (reference sequence). V was pared by 0 bases and J by 5 bases, with 8 bases of the junction left unmatched. This CDR3 comprises 15 residues.

Notes on this clone: With the read ending 3 residues before the CDR3 end, the germline J gene is used to fill in that end. This chain links TRBV19 with TRBJ2-5; a possible D gene is TRBD2 (6 bases). Germline V gene data show CDR1 as LNHDA and CDR2 as SQIVND (reference sequence). The germline V and J ends were trimmed by 7 bases and 6 bases, with 21 bases remaining between them. This CDR3 contains 15 residues. CDR3: CASTDSRGGMKTQYF. Incomplete CDR3 DNA: TGTGCCAGTACCGATTCAAGGGGAGGAATGAAGACC.

As to this clone: The read terminates 3 residues ahead of where the CDR3 ends, so the germline J gene completes it. The genes are TRBV28 and TRBJ2-7; D may be TRBD1 (6 bases). Germline CDR1 and CDR2: MDHEN and SYDVKM. CDR3 length: 15 residues. Trimming shortened V by 8 bases and J by 3 bases, and 20 bases separated the two germline ends. CDR3 bases read: TGTGCCAGCTTCCCCCCCGGGACAAACAACTACGAG. It yields the protein CASFPPGTNNYE. The full CDR3 is CASFPPGTNNYEQYF.

With respect to this clone: The CDR3 end is not reached by the read, which stops 3 residues before it; the germline J gene fills it in. V gene TRBV7-9 combines with J gene TRBJ2-7; TRBD1 is a possible D gene (6 bases). Trimming took 6 bases from V and 4 from J, leaving 13 bases between them. This CDR3 comprises 13 residues. Looked up from germline, CDR1 is SEHNR and CDR2 is FQNEAQ (reference sequence). CDR3 sequence: CASREDSRYEQYF. CDR3 DNA (partial): TGTGCCAGCAGGGAGGACAGTAGATACGAG.

Concerning this clone itself: The read terminates 3 residues ahead of where the CDR3 ends, so the germline J gene completes it. The chain carries TRBV5-5 and TRBJ1-3; the D gene is possibly TRBD1 (5 bases). CDR1 and CDR2 (germline): SGHKS, YYEKEE (reference sequence). V lost 2 bases and J 0 bases, leaving 9 bases between the germline ends. The CDR3 covers 15 residues. The CDR3 is CASSFMDNSGNTIYF. CDR3 DNA, as far as it was read: TGTGCCAGCAGCTTTATGGACAACTCTGGAAACACC.

CDR3: CASNPAGFQNEKLFF. The covered CDR3 bases are TGCGCCAGCAACCCCGCCGGGTTCCAAAATGAAAAG. This chain uses TRBV5-1 with TRBJ2-2; D is unclear. The read ends 3 residues shy of where the CDR3 ends; the end is completed using the germline J gene. The CDR3 has 15 amino acids. CDR1 is SGHRS and CDR2 is YFSETQ in the germline V gene. Full variable domain (outside the CDR3, taken from reference TRBV5-1 and TRBJ2-2): KAGVTQTPRYLIKTRGQQVTLSCSPISGHRSVSWYQQTPGQGLQFLFEYFSETQRNKGNFPGRFSGRQFSNSRSEMNVSTLELGDSALYLCASNPAGFQNEKLFFGEGSRLTVL.